A single sample gave rise to the 20 T cell receptor beta chains below, sequenced in a study of human T cells and chemical hapten exposure (dated by TCRdb to the early 2020s). This specimen's time point label, per the study, means: patch test 1, 2 weeks after DPC sensitization. The treatment or condition label here, explained by the study, means: therapeutic diphenylcyclopropenone sensitization with weekly scalp DPC. Library preparation employed RACE. The sequencing machine was a NextSeq 500. TCRdb reworked the public reads: Q25 trimming with fastp, MiXCR clone assembly, productive beta chains retained. Rows are unified per CDR3 protein, each entry keeping the most common DNA and genes. The sample records 180,000 or so distinct CDR3 sequences, roughly 15% of which are singletons. 1.5% to 2% of the sample belongs to the ten largest clones. The sequenced sample was whole blood, obtained in connection with sensitization to the hapten diphenylcyclopropenone (DPC). Receptors were obtained from a woman in her twenties or thirties with alopecia areata. Some clones in this sample may be carry-over from other donors' samples.

The sample holds many counts of this clonotype. The CDR3 DNA reads TGTGCCAGCTATGTGGACCAGGGACTTTGGGGAAACACCATATATTTT. Translated, it gives CASYVDQGLWGNTIYF. The chain has TRBV12-3 or TRBV12-4 and TRBJ1-3; tentative D call: TRBD1 (5 bases). The V and J ends lost 8 bases and 4 bases respectively, with 21 bases between them. The CDR3 consists of 16 residues.

This clonotype was counted between two and nine times. The chain carries TRBV28 and TRBJ2-3; D remains ambiguous. The CDR3 length is 11 residues. V shed 6 bases and J shed 1 base, with 2 bases lying between them. The V gene's germline CDR1 is MDHEN and CDR2 SYDVKM. CDR3 amino acids: CASRGTDTQYF. In DNA, the CDR3 is TGTGCCAGCAGGGGCACAGATACGCAGTATTTT.

This CDR3 is CASSITPSGTQLNNEQFF. Written as DNA, the CDR3 is TGTGCCAGCAGCATCACTCCAAGCGGGACACAACTTAACAATGAGCAGTTCTTC. The V gene is TRBV7-6, the J gene TRBJ2-1; weak D call: TRBD2 (7 bases). Looked up from germline, CDR1 is SGHVS and CDR2 is FNYEAQ. This CDR3 has 18 amino acids. Deletions cut 5 bases from V and 5 bases from J, with 25 bases between.

This clonotype was recorded at least ten times. This chain uses TRBV10-3 with TRBJ2-1; 9 bases map to TRBD1. V trimming: 6 bases; J trimming: 5 bases; junction bases outside the gene matches: 8. There are 15 residues in the CDR3. The germline V gene has CDR1 ENHRY and CDR2 SYGVKD. As DNA, the CDR3 is TGTGCCATCAGGGGACCGGGACAGGGAAACAATGAGCAGTTCTTC. Protein: CAIRGPGQGNNEQFF.

The V gene is TRBV7-6, the J gene TRBJ2-3; 11 positions agree with TRBD1. The CDR3 is 13 residues long. The V gene's germline CDR1 is SGHVS and CDR2 FNYEAQ. Trimming cost V 1 base and J 15 bases; bases outside gene matches: 6. The CDR3 reads CASSLEPGQGVYF. The CDR3 nucleotides are TGTGCCAGCAGCTTAGAACCGGGACAGGGGGTATATTTT.

This clonotype was picked up a small number of times. This rearrangement joins TRBV10-3 to TRBJ2-3; TRBD1 aligns across 9 bases. Germline CDR1 ENHRY, CDR2 SYGVKD. The length of the CDR3 is 14 residues. The J segment lost 9 bases and the V segment lost 5 bases, leaving 9 bases of the junction unmatched. CDR3: CAISPGTGPTTQYF. DNA for the CDR3: TGTGCCATCAGTCCCGGGACAGGGCCCACCACGCAGTATTTT.

The chain has TRBV10-3 and TRBJ1-2; TRBD1 is a possible D gene (5 bases). V was shortened by 4 bases and J by 4 bases, with 16 bases between the two germline ends. CDR1 ENHRY and CDR2 SYGVKD come from the germline V gene. This CDR3 has 15 residues. CDR3 DNA sequence: TGTGCCATCAGTGTGGCGACAGTAGAGGGCTATGGCTACACCTTC. Translated, it gives CAISVATVEGYGYTF.

Ten or more counts support this clonotype. The V gene is TRBV27, the J gene TRBJ1-2, with a tentative D call TRBD1 (6 bases). The V gene lost 6 bases and the J gene lost 3 bases, with 23 bases spanning the gap. The CDR3 consists of 17 residues. CDR1 MNHEY and CDR2 SMNVEV come from the germline V gene (reference sequence). CDR3 bases: TGTGCCAGCAGCCCCTCCTGGCAGGGGAGAAGGGACTATGGCTACACCTTC. This translates into CASSPSWQGRRDYGYTF.

In this sample, this clonotype turned up a few times. This chain joins TRBV28 and TRBJ2-1, with D hard to call. The CDR3 extends over 12 amino acids. Germline V gene lookup returns CDR1 MDHEN and CDR2 SYDVKM. Between the trimmed V and J ends, which lost 2 bases and 7 bases, there was a span of 6 bases. In DNA, the CDR3 is TGTGCCAGCAGTTTACGGCGGAATGAGCAGTTCTTC. The encoded protein is CASSLRRNEQFF.

This clonotype was observed a handful of times. The chain is built from TRBV3-1 and TRBJ1-6, with TRBD1 matching over 9 bases. This CDR3 comprises 14 residues. Germline CDR1 reads LGHDT; CDR2 reads YNNKEL (reference sequence). V dropped 3 bases and J dropped 9; count of bases not matched to a gene: 3. The CDR3 loop reads CASSQGTGSSPLHF. As DNA, the CDR3 is TGTGCCAGCAGCCAGGGGACAGGGAGTTCACCCCTCCACTTT.

In its sample, this clonotype was seen many times. The rearrangement uses TRBV20-1 and TRBJ1-2, with a weak D call TRBD1 (5 bases). CDR3 length equals 14 residues. Trimming took off 0 bases at V and 4 bases at J, with 12 bases between the two ends. Germline-derived CDR1 and CDR2 are DFQATT and SNEGSKA (reference sequence). CDR3 loop: CSARDPQGRYGYTF. CDR3 in DNA: TGCAGTGCTAGAGATCCCCAGGGACGCTATGGCTACACCTTC.

The rearrangement links TRBV9 to TRBJ2-3; no reliable D call. Germline values: CDR1 SGDLS, CDR2 YYNGEE. The CDR3 has 12 residues. V was pared by 0 bases and J by 6 bases, with 5 bases between. The DNA of the CDR3 is TGTGCCAGCAGCGTAGGTCTGGATACGCAGTATTTT. Amino acid sequence: CASSVGLDTQYF.

V is TRBV15 and J is TRBJ2-7; D ambiguous. The CDR3 spans 14 residues. The V end was cut by 1 base, the J end by 1 base, with 8 bases between. Germline V CDR1 and CDR2: LNHNV, YYDKDF (reference sequence). The CDR3 DNA follows: TGTGCCACCAGCAGAGGGGCTTTATCCTACGAGCAGTACTTC. It codes for CATSRGALSYEQYF.

Worth noting for this clonotype: One end of the junction is discordant with germline, which a read error may explain. V gene TRBV11-2 combines with J gene TRBJ2-3, with 7 bases aligning to TRBD2. The germline gives CDR1 SGHAT, CDR2 FQNNGV. This CDR3 is 15 amino acids long. CDR3 loop: CASSLERGPQGTQYF. The CDR3 DNA follows: TGTGCCAGCAGCCTAGAGCGGGGCCCGCAAGGGACGCAGTATTTT.

The CDR3 bases are TGTGCCACCCAGGATCGGGTTTCAACAGATACGCAGTATTTT. This encodes CATQDRVSTDTQYF. The chain couples TRBV24-1 to TRBJ2-3; the D is unclear. Trimming removed 9 bases from V and 3 bases from J, with 15 bases in between. Looked up from germline, CDR1 is KGHDR and CDR2 is SFDVKD. There are 14 residues in the CDR3.

The chain recombines TRBV5-1 with TRBJ1-4; D is unresolved. CDR1 is SGHRS and CDR2 is YFSETQ in the germline V gene. V lost 3 bases, J lost 7 bases, and 16 bases lay in between. The CDR3 is 15 amino acids. The CDR3 DNA reads TGCGCCAGCAGCTCCTATGCCGGACTCATTGAAAAACTGTTTTTT. This translates into CASSSYAGLIEKLFF. Using reference TRBV5-1 and TRBJ1-4 for the parts outside the CDR3, the full variable domain is KAGVTQTPRYLIKTRGQQVTLSCSPISGHRSVSWYQQTPGQGLQFLFEYFSETQRNKGNFPGRFSGRQFSNSRSEMNVSTLELGDSALYLCASSSYAGLIEKLFFGSGTQLSVL.

The chain has TRBV9 and TRBJ2-7; D remains ambiguous. Per the germline V gene, CDR1 is SGDLS and CDR2 is YYNGEE. The CDR3 loop spans 13 amino acids. Trimming removed 4 bases at V and 5 bases at J, with 13 bases between. The CDR3 reads CASSPPSQDEQYF. The CDR3 region has the DNA TGTGCCAGCAGCCCACCCAGCCAGGACGAGCAGTACTTC.

This clonotype was detected only a few times. CDR3 nucleotides: TGTGCCAGCAGTTATAGCGGGAGGGTCTACGAGCAGTACTTC. Protein: CASSYSGRVYEQYF. The chain is built from TRBV6-1 and TRBJ2-7; TRBD2 matches at 11 bases. J lost 3 bases, V lost 5 bases, and 3 bases had no gene match. Germline loops: CDR1 MNHNS, CDR2 SASEGT. CDR3 length: 14 residues.

The chain combines TRBV7-2 with TRBJ1-5; TRBD1 matches 7 bases. The CDR3 contains 15 residues. After removal of 4 bases from V and 3 bases from J, the junction contained 6 bases not matched to a gene. Germline CDR1 SGHTA, CDR2 FQGNSA. CDR3 sequence reads: CASSSPDRHNQPQHF. The CDR3 DNA reads TGTGCCAGCAGCTCCCCGGACAGGCACAATCAGCCCCAGCATTTT.

The J gene is TRBJ2-3, the V gene TRBV6-2 or TRBV6-3, with 7 positions matching TRBD2. With 8 bases clipped from V and 5 bases from J, the junction kept 28 bases outside the gene matches. CDR3 size: 20 residues. CDR1 MNHEY and CDR2 SVGEGT come from the germline V gene. Here the CDR3 DNA reads TGTGCCAGCTACTACAACAACGTCGTTGAGGGAGGGCGTGAGAAAGATACGCAGTATTTT. It encodes CASYYNNVVEGGREKDTQYF.